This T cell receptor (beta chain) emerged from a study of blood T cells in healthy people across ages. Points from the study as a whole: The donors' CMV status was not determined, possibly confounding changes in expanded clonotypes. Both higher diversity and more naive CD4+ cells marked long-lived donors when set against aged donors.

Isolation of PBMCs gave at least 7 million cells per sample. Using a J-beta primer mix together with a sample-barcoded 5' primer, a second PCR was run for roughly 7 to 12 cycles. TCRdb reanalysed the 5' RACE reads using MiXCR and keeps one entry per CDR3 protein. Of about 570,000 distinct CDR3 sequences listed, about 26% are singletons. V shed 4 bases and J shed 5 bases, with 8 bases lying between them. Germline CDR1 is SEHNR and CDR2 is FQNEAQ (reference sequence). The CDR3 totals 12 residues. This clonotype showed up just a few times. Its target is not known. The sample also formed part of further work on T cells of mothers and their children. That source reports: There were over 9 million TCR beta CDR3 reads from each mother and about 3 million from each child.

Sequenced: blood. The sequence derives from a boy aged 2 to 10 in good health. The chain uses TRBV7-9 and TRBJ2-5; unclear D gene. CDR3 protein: CASSSATETQYF. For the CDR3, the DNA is TGTGCCAGCAGCTCAGCGACGGAGACCCAGTACTTC.